These T cell receptor beta chains were read from a single sample in a study of blood T cell repertoires in COVID-19. Profiling relied on immunoSEQ multiplex PCR, and the TCRdb table lists in-frame clones only, not all of them. The sample has roughly 70,000 clones, about 88% seen once. Sequenced: peripheral blood. The receptors derive from a man older than 75 with COVID-19, enrolled during active disease. CDR3s include the opening cysteine and the closing phenylalanine or tryptophan. The order of the fields is D gene, clone size, V gene, J gene, CDR3 DNA, CDR3 protein. A D gene is named only where the DNA matches it firmly. Part of the rows lack a size; the others show once, few, many or a class for expanded clones.

D gene: .
clone size: once
V gene: TRBV3-1/TRBV3-2
J gene: TRBJ1-1
CDR3 DNA: TGTGCCAGCAGCCAAGAACAGATCACTGAAGCTTTCTTT
CDR3 protein: CASSQEQITEAFF

D gene: TRBD1
clone size: .
V gene: TRBV5-1
J gene: TRBJ2-3
CDR3 DNA: TGCGCCAGCAGGCTCACCACAGGGGGTAGCACAGATACGCAGTATTTT
CDR3 protein: CASRLTTGGSTDTQYF

D gene: TRBD2
clone size: .
V gene: TRBV19
J gene: TRBJ2-1
CDR3 DNA: TGTGCCAGTTCGGGACTAGCGTTTCATGATGAGCAGTTCTTC
CDR3 protein: CASSGLAFHDEQFF

D gene: .
clone size: once
V gene: TRBV5-1
J gene: TRBJ2-7
CDR3 DNA: TGCGCCAGCAGCTCGGGACTCTACGAGCAGTACTTC
CDR3 protein: CASSSGLYEQYF

D gene: TRBD1
clone size: .
V gene: TRBV2
J gene: TRBJ1-6
CDR3 DNA: TGTGCCAGCAGCCCTTCGACAGGGGGGAATTCACCCCTCCACTTT
CDR3 protein: CASSPSTGGNSPLHF

D gene: TRBD2
clone size: .
V gene: TRBV2
J gene: TRBJ2-1
CDR3 DNA: TGTGCCAGCAGACGGACTAGCGGTGGAAGCTCCTACAATGAGCAGTTCTTC
CDR3 protein: CASRRTSGGSSYNEQFF

D gene: .
clone size: once
V gene: TRBV5-4
J gene: TRBJ1-4
CDR3 DNA: TGTGCCAGCAGCTTGGGGCGGTTAGAGGAAAAACTGTTTTTT
CDR3 protein: CASSLGRLEEKLFF

D gene: .
clone size: .
V gene: TRBV5-5
J gene: TRBJ2-2
CDR3 DNA: TGTGCCAGCAGCTTGGGAGGAGGGGCCAACACCGGGGAGCTGTTTTTT
CDR3 protein: CASSLGGGANTGELFF

D gene: .
clone size: .
V gene: TRBV2
J gene: TRBJ2-3
CDR3 DNA: TGTGCCAGCGAATCGAACAGGGCCGGGGATACGCAGTATTTT
CDR3 protein: CASESNRAGDTQYF

D gene: .
clone size: .
V gene: TRBV18
J gene: TRBJ1-1
CDR3 DNA: TGTGCCAGCTCGGGCGATCGGAACACTGAAGCTTTCTTT
CDR3 protein: CASSGDRNTEAFF

D gene: .
clone size: once
V gene: TRBV18
J gene: TRBJ2-7
CDR3 DNA: TGTGCCAGCTCACGACGGGACAATACCTACGAGCAGTACTTC
CDR3 protein: CASSRRDNTYEQYF

D gene: TRBD2
clone size: .
V gene: TRBV7-3
J gene: TRBJ2-2
CDR3 DNA: TGTGCCAGCAGCTTAAACTTAGCGGGGGCCACCGGGGAGCTGTTTTTT
CDR3 protein: CASSLNLAGATGELFF

D gene: .
clone size: .
V gene: TRBV3-1/TRBV3-2
J gene: TRBJ1-1
CDR3 DNA: TGTGCCAGCAGCCAACAGGGGCGCGGAGCTTTCTTT
CDR3 protein: CASSQQGRGAFF

D gene: TRBD1
clone size: .
V gene: TRBV7-8
J gene: TRBJ2-7
CDR3 DNA: TGTGCCAGCAGCTTAGATTGGACAGGGAACTACGAGCAGTACTTC
CDR3 protein: CASSLDWTGNYEQYF

D gene: .
clone size: .
V gene: TRBV7-9
J gene: TRBJ2-5
CDR3 DNA: TGTGCCAGCAGTCGGGGGGCTCAAGAGACCCAGTACTTC
CDR3 protein: CASSRGAQETQYF

D gene: .
clone size: .
V gene: TRBV6-1
J gene: TRBJ2-7
CDR3 DNA: TGTGCCACCGCGACTAGCTCCTACGAGCAGTACTTC
CDR3 protein: CATATSSYEQYF

D gene: TRBD1
clone size: .
V gene: TRBV6-6
J gene: TRBJ1-2
CDR3 DNA: TGTGCCACCTCCTACAGGGGGGACTATGGCTACACCTTC
CDR3 protein: CATSYRGDYGYTF

D gene: TRBD2
clone size: .
V gene: TRBV5-5
J gene: TRBJ2-5
CDR3 DNA: TGTGCCAGCAGCCGCAGACTAGCGGGGGGTGAGACCCAGTACTTC
CDR3 protein: CASSRRLAGGETQYF

D gene: TRBD1
clone size: .
V gene: TRBV2
J gene: TRBJ1-1
CDR3 DNA: TGTGCCAGCAGCGGACAGGGGGCTCAACCCACGAACACTGAAGCTTTCTTT
CDR3 protein: CASSGQGAQPTNTEAFF

D gene: TRBD1
clone size: .
V gene: TRBV5-1
J gene: TRBJ2-7
CDR3 DNA: TGCGCCAGCAGCTTGGGAGGGACAGGGGGTGACGAGCAGTACTTC
CDR3 protein: CASSLGGTGGDEQYF

D gene: .
clone size: .
V gene: TRBV6-5
J gene: TRBJ2-7
CDR3 DNA: TGTGCCAGCAGGGAGGACAGCTACGAGCAGTACTTC
CDR3 protein: CASREDSYEQYF

D gene: .
clone size: few
V gene: TRBV5-5
J gene: TRBJ1-2
CDR3 DNA: TGTGCCAGCAGCTTGGTGCCAGGCAACTATGGCTACACCTTC
CDR3 protein: CASSLVPGNYGYTF

D gene: TRBD1
clone size: .
V gene: TRBV27
J gene: TRBJ1-3
CDR3 DNA: TGTGCCAGCAGTCCGACAGGGAGCCCCTCTGGAAACACCATATATTTT
CDR3 protein: CASSPTGSPSGNTIYF

D gene: .
clone size: .
V gene: TRBV7-9
J gene: TRBJ1-4
CDR3 DNA: TGTGCCAGCAGCTTAGGCAGGGCAACTAATGAAAAACTGTTTTTT
CDR3 protein: CASSLGRATNEKLFF

D gene: .
clone size: .
V gene: TRBV3-1/TRBV3-2
J gene: TRBJ1-2
CDR3 DNA: TGTGCCAGCAGCCAAGAGGGCCCTCTCTACACCTTC
CDR3 protein: CASSQEGPLYTF

D gene: .
clone size: .
V gene: TRBV19
J gene: TRBJ1-2
CDR3 DNA: TGTGCCAGTAGTATGAATGAGGTTCGAGGTGGCTACACCTTC
CDR3 protein: CASSMNEVRGGYTF

D gene: .
clone size: .
V gene: TRBV7-2
J gene: TRBJ2-7
CDR3 DNA: TGTGCCAGCAGCGCCAGGGCGTTGGGGCCCTACGAGCAGTACTTC
CDR3 protein: CASSARALGPYEQYF

D gene: .
clone size: .
V gene: TRBV28
J gene: TRBJ1-4
CDR3 DNA: TGTGCCAGCAGTACCCAGCGAGGCGCAACTAATGAAAAACTGTTTTTT
CDR3 protein: CASSTQRGATNEKLFF

D gene: .
clone size: .
V gene: TRBV5-5
J gene: TRBJ2-7
CDR3 DNA: TGTGCCAGCAGCCTCGGAGCCTCCTACGAGCAGTACTTC
CDR3 protein: CASSLGASYEQYF

D gene: TRBD1
clone size: .
V gene: TRBV3-1/TRBV3-2
J gene: TRBJ2-1
CDR3 DNA: TGTGCCAGCAGCCCAGAGACAGGGTACAATGAGCAGTTCTTC
CDR3 protein: CASSPETGYNEQFF

D gene: .
clone size: .
V gene: TRBV5-5
J gene: TRBJ1-5
CDR3 DNA: TGTGCCAGCAGTCCAATTCCCAATCAGCCCCAGCATTTT
CDR3 protein: CASSPIPNQPQHF

D gene: .
clone size: .
V gene: TRBV5-1
J gene: TRBJ1-5
CDR3 DNA: TGCGCCAGCAGCCCCGGGGCGGGGGCAGGCAATCAGCCCCAGCATTTT
CDR3 protein: CASSPGAGAGNQPQHF